This TCR beta chain was sequenced during a study of blood T cell repertoires in COVID-19. Whole-study context: Specimens from acute and convalescent COVID-19 originated in the United States, Italy and Spain. Sources were T cells, B-cell-depleted T cells, or PBMCs; the material itself was cDNA or gDNA.

The CDR3 has 14 residues. Germline CDR1 and CDR2: MNHEY and SVGAGI. Losses at the gene ends were 6 bases for V and 3 bases for J; bases not matched to a gene: 8. Authors' data handling: Using reference gene primer amplification, nucleated cell counts were estimated. Libraries were prepared by immunoSEQ multiplex PCR; TCRdb keeps only in-frame clonotypes and omits some of them. That table furnishes V, J and clone size, whereas the DNA furnished D and trimming. The sample records about 360,000 clones, more than 85% being singletons. The V and J genes are TRBV6-5 and TRBJ2-7; 7 nucleotides agree with TRBD1. Material for sequencing was peripheral blood. The receptor's source is a human donor in a cohort sampled during active COVID-19. In nucleotides, the CDR3 is TGTGCCAGCAGGGACGCTGGGACAGACTACGAGCAGTACTTC. Amino acid sequence: CASRDAGTDYEQYF.